This T cell receptor beta chain was recovered during a study of T cell changes during pregnancy in multiple sclerosis (dated by TCRdb to between 2018 and 2020). About the investigation overall: The study looked at changes in the T cell repertoire across pregnancy in women with multiple sclerosis.

Libraries were constructed by the immunoSEQ multiplex PCR assay. As stored in TCRdb, this immuneACCESS dataset retains in-frame rearrangements with V and J assigned. A fraction of the clones does not appear; measured against another copy, unresolved V genes explain less than half of the discrepancy, and the remainder lacks a known reason. The sample data list more than 85,000 clones, and approximately 94% of these were observed just once. The ten largest clones represent 1% to 1.5% of the sample. Only a few counts were recorded for this clone. Its antigen target is currently unknown. No per-base quality is available; no much larger clone lies one base away. From a lookup of the germline V gene, CDR1 and CDR2 are SGDLS and YYNGEE. Between the V and J ends, shortened by 2 bases and 3 bases respectively, the junction contains 11 bases. Counted from cysteine to phenylalanine, this CDR3 has 14 amino acids. Left in the record is the CDR3 DNA by itself, 42 bases read in frame from the first base.

This TCR derives from a female donor with multiple sclerosis, enrolled in a pregnancy study. The sample consisted of peripheral blood, taken in the second trimester of pregnancy. Recombination connected TRBV9 to TRBJ1-1; the D segment could be TRBD1, given 6 matching bases. The CDR3 protein: CASSVRGADTEAFF. In nucleotide form, the sequence is TGTGCCAGCAGCGTCCGGGGGGCCGACACTGAAGCTTTCTTT.